These 28 T cell receptor beta chains came from one sample sequenced in a study of T cells in localized non-small cell lung cancer. Sequenced by immunoSEQ multiplex PCR; TCRdb stores in-frame clones only, minus some. This table holds 40,000 to 65,000 clones, around nine tenths found once. This specimen consisted of PBMCs, obtained before any cancer treatment. These receptors all come from a female donor with stage II lung adenocarcinoma.

V is TRBV9 and J is TRBJ2-7; 9 bases agree with TRBD1. The CDR3 is 16 residues long. Unmatched junction bases numbered 13, after V lost 4 bases and J lost 5 bases. Germline CDR1 is SGDLS and CDR2 is YYNGEE. The CDR3 nucleotides are TGTGCCAGCAGCAGAGGGTCCGGGACAGGGTCACACGAGCAGTACTTC. Its translation is CASSRGSGTGSHEQYF.

This chain's CDR3 is CASSLRESNEKLFF. CDR3 DNA: TGTGCCAGCTCCCTCAGGGAGTCTAATGAAAAACTGTTTTTT. J is TRBJ1-4 and V is TRBV18, with D perhaps matching TRBD1 (5 bases). Germline CDR1 is KGHSH and CDR2 is LQKENI. The CDR3 length is 14 residues. Trimming took off 6 bases at V and 3 bases at J, with 11 bases between the two ends.

V is TRBV5-1 and J is TRBJ2-5; D may correspond to TRBD1 or TRBD2 (5 bases each). This CDR3 has 13 residues. Germline V CDR1 and CDR2: SGHRS, YFSETQ. Trimming removed 4 bases at V and 0 bases at J, with 7 bases between. The CDR3 DNA is TGCGCCAGCAGCCGGGACCACCAAGAGACCCAGTACTTC. Amino acid sequence: CASSRDHQETQYF.

The V gene is TRBV5-6, the J gene TRBJ1-4, with 7 nucleotides matching TRBD1. The CDR3 has 18 amino acids. V lost 1 base, J lost 7 bases, and 16 bases stayed unmatched. The V gene's germline CDR1 is SGHDT and CDR2 YYEEEE. The CDR3 DNA sequence: TGTGCCAGCAGCTTGACGGGACAGAATAGAGCCTTTGGTGAAAAACTGTTTTTT. Residues: CASSLTGQNRAFGEKLFF.

The chain recombines TRBV5-1 with TRBJ2-7; TRBD2 agrees at 12 bases. The V segment lost 0 bases and the J segment 2 bases; nucleotides outside the gene matches: 0. The germline CDR1 and CDR2 sequences are SGHRS and YFSETQ. The CDR3 extends over 15 amino acids. The CDR3 loop is CASSLGLAGAYEQYF. The CDR3 nucleotides read TGCGCCAGCAGCTTGGGACTAGCGGGGGCCTACGAGCAGTACTTC.

The chain couples TRBV7-6 to TRBJ1-2; D is uncertain. In germline, CDR1 is SGHVS, CDR2 FNYEAQ. Trimming took off 1 base at V and 3 bases at J, with 6 bases between the two ends. There are 13 residues in the CDR3. CDR3 sequence (DNA): TGTGCCAGCAGCTTAGACAGCCACTATGGCTACACCTTC. It translates to CASSLDSHYGYTF.

The V call is TRBV11-2, the J call TRBJ1-4; weak D call: TRBD1 (5 bases). Per germline, CDR1 SGHAT and CDR2 FQNNGV. The CDR3 loop spans 15 amino acids. The V gene lost 5 bases and the J gene lost 10 bases, with 20 bases spanning the gap. This chain's CDR3 is CASSVDSSRGGKLFF. Here the CDR3 DNA reads TGTGCCAGCAGCGTTGACTCCTCCCGGGGCGGAAAACTGTTTTTT.

The rearrangement joins TRBV7-9 to TRBJ2-7; D is unclear. The germline V and J ends were trimmed by 1 base and 7 bases, with 8 bases remaining between them. The CDR3 consists of 12 residues. CDR1 and CDR2 (germline): SEHNR, FQNEAQ (reference sequence). CDR3 amino acids: CASSLDLREQYF. The CDR3 DNA follows: TGTGCCAGCAGCTTAGACCTCAGGGAGCAGTACTTC.

This clone appeared once. This sequence joins TRBV6-6 and TRBJ2-7; tentatively, D is TRBD1 (6 bases). The CDR3 consists of 13 residues. Germline-derived CDR1 and CDR2 are MNHNY and SVGAGI (reference sequence). Trimming removed 7 bases at V and 3 bases at J, with 13 bases between. The CDR3 loop reads CASKYREDYEQYF. In DNA form, the CDR3 reads TGTGCCAGCAAATACAGGGAAGACTACGAGCAGTACTTC.

This rearrangement joins TRBV10-3 to TRBJ2-3, with unresolved D. V lost 0 bases, J lost 3 bases, and 7 bases lay in between. Germline loops: CDR1 ENHRY, CDR2 SYGVKD. CDR3 size: 14 residues. CDR3 amino acids: CAISESEGTDTQYF. The DNA of the CDR3 is TGTGCCATCAGTGAGTCCGAAGGAACAGATACGCAGTATTTT.

A remark on this clone: The junction departs from germline at one end; a sequencing error may be responsible. V gene TRBV11-2 combines with J gene TRBJ1-1; D gene uncertain. Per germline, CDR1 SGHAT and CDR2 FQNNGV. CDR3 size: 13 residues. CDR3 DNA: TGTGCCAGCAGCTTAGATTTGAATACTGAAGCTTTCTTT. This codes for CASSLDLNTEAFF.

The genes are TRBV4-2 and TRBJ1-2; TRBD1 might be the D (6 bases). The V and J ends lost 1 base and 0 bases respectively, with 9 bases between them. Germline V gene lookup returns CDR1 LGHNA and CDR2 YNFKEQ. The CDR3 covers 15 residues. CDR3 sequence (DNA): TGTGCCAGCAGCCAAGGAAGACAGGCTAACTATGGCTACACCTTC. Translating gives CASSQGRQANYGYTF.

This chain joins TRBV7-3 and TRBJ2-3, with TRBD2 identical over 9 bases. The CDR3 spans 15 residues. Germline V lookup: CDR1 SGHTA, CDR2 FQGTGA. Losses at the gene ends were 1 base for V and 5 bases for J; bases not matched to a gene: 4. The DNA of the CDR3 is TGTGCCAGCAGCTTAAGCGGGGGGGCCTTAGATACGCAGTATTTT. Translation: CASSLSGGALDTQYF.

The V and J genes are TRBV7-8 and TRBJ1-2; 8 nucleotides line up with TRBD1. Germline V gene data show CDR1 as SGHVS and CDR2 as FQNEAQ. The CDR3 loop spans 14 amino acids. V trimming: 2 bases; J trimming: 3 bases; junction bases outside the gene matches: 2. The CDR3, as DNA: TGTGCCAGCAGCTTACCAGGGGGCGACTATGGCTACACCTTC. It is translated as CASSLPGGDYGYTF.

The genes are TRBV10-3 and TRBJ2-1, with 7 positions matching TRBD2. The length of the CDR3 is 16 residues. The V and J ends lost 2 bases and 4 bases, in that order; junction bases with no gene match: 8. The germline V gene has CDR1 ENHRY and CDR2 SYGVKD. The CDR3 loop is CAISEQRGVDYNEQFF. The CDR3 DNA reads as TGTGCCATCAGTGAGCAGCGGGGTGTCGATTACAATGAGCAGTTCTTC.

The rearrangement links TRBV5-1 to TRBJ2-3; 7 positions agree with TRBD1. Germline CDR1 and CDR2: SGHRS and YFSETQ. This CDR3 region has 14 residues. Unmatched junction bases numbered 6, after V lost 6 bases and J lost 2 bases. The CDR3 DNA reads as TGCGCCAGCAACCCGACAGGGAACACAGATACGCAGTATTTT. Its translation is CASNPTGNTDTQYF.

The V call is TRBV7-2, the J call TRBJ1-5, with D unresolved. V lost 5 bases and J 6 bases, leaving 11 bases between the germline ends. Germline V gene data show CDR1 as SGHTA and CDR2 as FQGNSA. The CDR3 has 13 residues. CDR3 bases: TGTGCCAGCAGCGGGCGGACGGTTCAGCCCCAGCATTTT. It yields the protein CASSGRTVQPQHF.

The rearrangement uses TRBV11-2 and TRBJ1-6; D perhaps matches TRBD1 (5 bases). From germline, CDR1 is SGHAT and CDR2 FQNNGV. The CDR3 has 14 residues. Trimming pared 8 bases from V and 7 bases from J, leaving 15 bases between. As DNA, the CDR3 is TGTGCCAGCGGCGGAATCCGGGACAATTCACCCCTCCACTTT. As protein: CASGGIRDNSPLHF.

The chain uses TRBV11-2 and TRBJ2-5, with a weak D call TRBD1 (5 bases). Trimming pared 1 base from V and 1 base from J, leaving 13 bases between. Germline lookup yields CDR1 SGHAT and CDR2 FQNNGV. CDR3 length equals 16 residues. This CDR3 is CASSLGRSGLQETQYF. CDR3 nucleotides: TGTGCCAGCAGCTTAGGTCGTTCAGGGCTCCAAGAGACCCAGTACTTC.

The rearrangement links TRBV6-6 to TRBJ1-1; 8 bases are shared with TRBD1. Germline-derived CDR1 and CDR2 are MNHNY and SVGAGI (reference sequence). There are 13 residues in the CDR3. The ends lost 9 bases at V and 5 bases at J; junction bases unmatched: 8. The CDR3 sequence is CASLRQGRTEAFF. CDR3 nucleotides: TGTGCCAGTCTAAGACAGGGGAGAACTGAAGCTTTCTTT.

CDR3 region: CASSVGGRTEAFF. In nucleotides, the CDR3 is TGTGCCAGCAGCGTAGGGGGGAGGACTGAAGCTTTCTTT. The V call is TRBV9, the J call TRBJ1-1; D might be TRBD1 (5 bases). Germline V gene sequence: CDR1 SGDLS, CDR2 YYNGEE. V was cut by 0 bases and J by 5 bases, with 8 bases left in between. The CDR3 consists of 13 residues.

V and J are TRBV10-1 and TRBJ2-1; D perhaps matches TRBD2 (6 bases). The CDR3 is 13 residues long. V shed 5 bases and J shed 3 bases, with 8 bases lying between them. Germline assignment: CDR1 WNHNN and CDR2 SYGVQD (reference sequence). Here the CDR3 reads CASSSTSYNEQFF. CDR3 in DNA: TGCGCCAGCAGTTCGACTAGCTACAATGAGCAGTTCTTC.

This rearrangement joins TRBV2 to TRBJ1-5, with 7 bases matching TRBD1. CDR1 and CDR2 from the germline V gene are SNHLY and FYNNEI. J lost 5 bases, V lost 5 bases, and 6 bases had no gene match. The CDR3 contains 14 residues. CDR3 loop: CASSPDRSDQPQHF. Written as DNA, the CDR3 is TGTGCCAGCAGTCCGGACAGGTCCGATCAGCCCCAGCATTTT. Drawing the rest from reference TRBV2 and TRBJ1-5, the complete variable domain is EPEVTQTPSHQVTQMGQEVILRCVPISNHLYFYWYRQILGQKVEFLVSFYNNEISEKSEIFDDQFSVERPDGSNFTLKIRSTKLEDSAMYFCASSPDRSDQPQHFGDGTRLSIL.

The gene calls are TRBV7-9 and TRBJ1-4, with D unresolved. Germline lookup yields CDR1 SEHNR and CDR2 FQNEAQ (reference sequence). V was clipped by 5 bases and J by 0 bases, with 10 bases between them. This CDR3 comprises 15 residues. The chain's CDR3 is CASSVSVTTNEKLFF. The CDR3 DNA reads as TGTGCCAGCAGCGTCTCCGTGACAACTAATGAAAAACTGTTTTTT.

The V and J genes are TRBV5-1 and TRBJ2-5, with 9 bases identical to TRBD2. From germline, CDR1 is SGHRS and CDR2 YFSETQ. The CDR3 is made up of 16 amino acids. V lost 0 bases and J lost 5; bases outside the gene matches: 8. The CDR3 sequence is CASSLGPLAGAETQYF. The CDR3 DNA sequence: TGCGCCAGCAGCTTGGGACCCTTAGCGGGAGCCGAGACCCAGTACTTC.

The chain carries TRBV19 and TRBJ1-1; possibly TRBD1 for D (5 bases). The CDR3 is made up of 12 amino acids. The V end was cut by 4 bases, the J end by 6 bases, with 9 bases between. CDR1 is LNHDA and CDR2 is SQIVND in the germline V gene (reference sequence). The CDR3 nucleotides are TGTGCCAGTAGTAGCAGGGTCGCTGAAGCTTTCTTT. Protein: CASSSRVAEAFF.

This clone was counted a single time. V gene TRBV27 combines with J gene TRBJ1-1; D uncertain. The CDR3 loop spans 14 amino acids. Germline V gene data show CDR1 as MNHEY and CDR2 as SMNVEV (reference sequence). Trimming pared 0 bases from V and 2 bases from J, leaving 7 bases between. CDR3 sequence (DNA): TGTGCCAGCAGTTTATCCCACAGAAACACTGAAGCTTTCTTT. This translates into CASSLSHRNTEAFF.

The chain has TRBV2 and TRBJ1-2; D is unresolved. V lost 6 bases, J lost 0 bases, and 11 bases lay in between. There are 14 residues in the CDR3. Germline-derived CDR1 and CDR2 are SNHLY and FYNNEI. CDR3 region: CASSGEGANYGYTF. The CDR3 DNA is TGTGCCAGCAGCGGGGAGGGCGCTAACTATGGCTACACCTTC.